The clone carrying this T cell receptor (beta chain) came up once. The data stem from a study of blood T cell repertoires in COVID-19. Across the study: Sites across the United States, Italy and Spain contributed samples from acute and convalescent COVID-19.

In the study's own analysis: It was from reference gene primer amplification that nucleated cell counts were estimated. Measured with immunoSEQ multiplex PCR; TCRdb has only the in-frame clones, and not every one. V and J calls plus clone size are reproduced from that table; the DNA served to infer D and trimming. The data show a few hundred thousand clones, more than 75% seen once. The source is a man aged 55 to 70 with acute or convalescent COVID-19. Material for sequencing was peripheral blood.

The CDR3 spells CSVAPPQGVNTEAFF. The CDR3 DNA reads TGCAGCGTTGCCCCCCCACAGGGAGTGAACACTGAAGCTTTCTTT. The V gene is TRBV29-1, the J gene TRBJ1-1; D perhaps matches TRBD1 (6 bases). V shed 4 bases and J shed 0 bases, with 15 bases lying between them. In germline, CDR1 is SQVTM, CDR2 ANQGSEA. The CDR3 sequence is 15 residues long.